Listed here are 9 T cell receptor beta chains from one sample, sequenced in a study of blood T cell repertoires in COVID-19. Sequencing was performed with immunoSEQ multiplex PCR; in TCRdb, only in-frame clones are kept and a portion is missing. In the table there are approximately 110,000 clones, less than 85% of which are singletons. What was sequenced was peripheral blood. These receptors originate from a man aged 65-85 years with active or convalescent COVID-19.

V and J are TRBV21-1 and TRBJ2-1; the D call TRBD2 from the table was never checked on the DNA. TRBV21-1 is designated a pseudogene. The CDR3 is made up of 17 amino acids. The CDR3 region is CASSNTGTSASSNEQFF. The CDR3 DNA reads TGTGCCAGCAGCAATACCGGGACTAGCGCCTCTAGCAATGAGCAGTTCTTC.

CDR3 in amino acids: CASQGPSAGPTNYGYTF. As DNA, the CDR3 is TGTGCCAGTCAAGGGCCCTCGGCGGGACCGACTAACTATGGCTACACCTTC. The rearrangement uses TRBV19 and TRBJ1-2, with a possible D match to TRBD1 (5 bases). There are 17 residues in the CDR3. CDR1 and CDR2 from the germline V gene are LNHDA and SQIVND (reference sequence). Trimming cost V 8 bases and J 0 bases, with 22 bases left between them.

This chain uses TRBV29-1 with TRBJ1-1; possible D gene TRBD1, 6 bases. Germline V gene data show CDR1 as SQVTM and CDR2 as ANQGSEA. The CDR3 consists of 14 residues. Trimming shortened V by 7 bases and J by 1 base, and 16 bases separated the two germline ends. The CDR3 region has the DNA TGCAGCGCTTCCCTTGGGGGCTCGAACACTGAAGCTTTCTTT. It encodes CSASLGGSNTEAFF.

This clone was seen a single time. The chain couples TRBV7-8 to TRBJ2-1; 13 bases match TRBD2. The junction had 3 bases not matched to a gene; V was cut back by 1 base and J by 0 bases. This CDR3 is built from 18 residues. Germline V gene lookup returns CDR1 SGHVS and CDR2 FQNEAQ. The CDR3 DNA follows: TGTGCCAGCAGCTTAGTACTAGCGGGGGGGAGCTCCTACAATGAGCAGTTCTTC. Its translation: CASSLVLAGGSSYNEQFF.

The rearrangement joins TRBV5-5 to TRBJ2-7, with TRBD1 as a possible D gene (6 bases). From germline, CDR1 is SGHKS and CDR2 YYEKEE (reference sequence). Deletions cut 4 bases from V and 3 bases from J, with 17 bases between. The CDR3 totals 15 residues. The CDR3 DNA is TGTGCCAGCAGCACAACCGGGACACAGAACTACGAGCAGTACTTC. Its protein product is CASSTTGTQNYEQYF.

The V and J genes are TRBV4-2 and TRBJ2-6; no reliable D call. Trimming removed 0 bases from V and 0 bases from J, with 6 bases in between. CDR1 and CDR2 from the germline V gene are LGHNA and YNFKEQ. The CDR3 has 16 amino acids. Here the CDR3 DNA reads TGTGCCAGCAGCCAAGAGTACGGCTCTGGGGCCAACGTCCTGACTTTC. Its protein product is CASSQEYGSGANVLTF.

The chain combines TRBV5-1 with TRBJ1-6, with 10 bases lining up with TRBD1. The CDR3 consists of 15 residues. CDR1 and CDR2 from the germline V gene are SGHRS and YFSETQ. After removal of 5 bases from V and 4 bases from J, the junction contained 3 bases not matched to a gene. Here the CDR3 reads CASRGTGDYNSPLHF. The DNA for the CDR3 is TGCGCCAGCAGGGGGACAGGGGATTATAATTCACCCCTCCACTTT.

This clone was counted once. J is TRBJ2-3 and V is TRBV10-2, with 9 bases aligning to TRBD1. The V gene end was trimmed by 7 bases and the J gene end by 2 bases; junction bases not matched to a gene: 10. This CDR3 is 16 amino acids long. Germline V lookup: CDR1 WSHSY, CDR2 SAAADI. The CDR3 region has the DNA TGCGCCAGCACCCCTGGCCGGGACAGGGTCACAGATACGCAGTATTTT. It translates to CASTPGRDRVTDTQYF.

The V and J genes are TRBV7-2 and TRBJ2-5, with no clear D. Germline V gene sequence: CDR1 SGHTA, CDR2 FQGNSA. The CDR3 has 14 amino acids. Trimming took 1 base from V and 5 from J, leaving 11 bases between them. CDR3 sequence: CASSLGPLRETQYF. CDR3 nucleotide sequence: TGTGCCAGCAGCTTAGGTCCATTGAGGGAGACCCAGTACTTC.